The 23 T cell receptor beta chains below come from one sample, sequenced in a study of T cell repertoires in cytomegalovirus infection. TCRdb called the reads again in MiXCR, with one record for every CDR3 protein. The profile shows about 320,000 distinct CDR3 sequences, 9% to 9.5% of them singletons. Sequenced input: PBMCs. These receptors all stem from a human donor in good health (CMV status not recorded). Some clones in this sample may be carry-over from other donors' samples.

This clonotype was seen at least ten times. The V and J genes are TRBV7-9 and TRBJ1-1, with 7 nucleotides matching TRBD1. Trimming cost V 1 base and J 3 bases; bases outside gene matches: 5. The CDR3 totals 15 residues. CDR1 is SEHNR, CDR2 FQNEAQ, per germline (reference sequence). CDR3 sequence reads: CASSLEGRGDTEAFF. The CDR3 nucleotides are TGTGCCAGCAGCTTAGAGGGCAGGGGGGACACTGAAGCTTTCTTT.

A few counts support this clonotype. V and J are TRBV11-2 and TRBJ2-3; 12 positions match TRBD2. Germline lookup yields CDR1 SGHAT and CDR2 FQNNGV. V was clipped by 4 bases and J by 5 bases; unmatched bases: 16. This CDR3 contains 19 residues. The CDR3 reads CASSSPEGLAGELGDTQYF. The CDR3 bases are TGTGCCAGCAGCTCGCCTGAGGGACTAGCGGGTGAACTGGGAGATACGCAGTATTTT.

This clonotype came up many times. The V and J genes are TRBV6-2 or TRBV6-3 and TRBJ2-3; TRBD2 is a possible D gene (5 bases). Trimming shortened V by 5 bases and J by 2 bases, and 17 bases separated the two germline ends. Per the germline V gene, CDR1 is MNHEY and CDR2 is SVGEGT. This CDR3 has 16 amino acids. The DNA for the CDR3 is TGTGCCAGCAGTCGTACAAGCGGTCCCGACACAGATACGCAGTATTTT. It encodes CASSRTSGPDTDTQYF.

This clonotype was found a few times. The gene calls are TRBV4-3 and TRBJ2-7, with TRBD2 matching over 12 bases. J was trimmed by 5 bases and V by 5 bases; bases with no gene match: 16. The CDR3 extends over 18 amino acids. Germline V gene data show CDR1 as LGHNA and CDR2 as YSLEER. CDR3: CASSYYLGASGRGDEQYF. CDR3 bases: TGCGCCAGCAGCTACTATTTGGGGGCTAGCGGGAGGGGTGACGAGCAGTACTTC.

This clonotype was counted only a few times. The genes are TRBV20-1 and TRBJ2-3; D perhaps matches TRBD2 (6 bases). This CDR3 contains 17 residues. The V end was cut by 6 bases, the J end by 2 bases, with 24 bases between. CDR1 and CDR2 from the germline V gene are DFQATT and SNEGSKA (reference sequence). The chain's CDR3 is CSASPGTATLYTDTQYF. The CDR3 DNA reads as TGCAGTGCCAGCCCCGGGACTGCTACTTTATACACAGATACGCAGTATTTT.

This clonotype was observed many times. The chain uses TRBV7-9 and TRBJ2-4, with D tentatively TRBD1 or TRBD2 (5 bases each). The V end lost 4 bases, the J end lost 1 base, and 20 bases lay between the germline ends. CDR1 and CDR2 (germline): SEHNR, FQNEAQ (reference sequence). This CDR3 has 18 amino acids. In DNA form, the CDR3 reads TGTGCCAGCAGCTCCCGCCGGGACCACCCAAGCGCCAAAAACATTCAGTACTTC. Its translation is CASSSRRDHPSAKNIQYF.

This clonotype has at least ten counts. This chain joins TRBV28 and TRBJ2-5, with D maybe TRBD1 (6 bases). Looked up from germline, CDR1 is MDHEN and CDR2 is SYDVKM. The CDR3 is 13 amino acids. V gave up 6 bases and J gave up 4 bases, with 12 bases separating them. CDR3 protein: CASRTQGRETQYF. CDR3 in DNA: TGTGCCAGCAGGACACAGGGACGAGAGACCCAGTACTTC.

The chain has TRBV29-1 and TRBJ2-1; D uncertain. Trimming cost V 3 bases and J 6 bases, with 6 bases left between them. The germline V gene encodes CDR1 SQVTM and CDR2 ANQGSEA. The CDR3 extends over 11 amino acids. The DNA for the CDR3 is TGCAGCGTTGATGGACCCAATGAGCAGTTCTTC. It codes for CSVDGPNEQFF.

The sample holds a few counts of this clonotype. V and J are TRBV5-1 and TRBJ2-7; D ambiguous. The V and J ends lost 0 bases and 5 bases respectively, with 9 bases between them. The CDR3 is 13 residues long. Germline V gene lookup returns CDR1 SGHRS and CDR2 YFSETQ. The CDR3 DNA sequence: TGCGCCAGCAGCTTGGCCCCCATGAACGAGCAGTACTTC. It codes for CASSLAPMNEQYF.

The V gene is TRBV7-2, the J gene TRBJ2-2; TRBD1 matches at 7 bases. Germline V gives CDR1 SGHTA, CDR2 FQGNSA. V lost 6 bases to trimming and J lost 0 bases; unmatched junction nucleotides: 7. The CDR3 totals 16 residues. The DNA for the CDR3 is TGTGCCAGCAGGTTAACGGGACAGTCGAACACCGGGGAGCTGTTTTTT. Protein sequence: CASRLTGQSNTGELFF.

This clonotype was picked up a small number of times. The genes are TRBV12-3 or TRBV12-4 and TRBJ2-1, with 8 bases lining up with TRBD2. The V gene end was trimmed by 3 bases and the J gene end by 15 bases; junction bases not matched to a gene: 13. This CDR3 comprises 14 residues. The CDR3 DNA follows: TGTGCCAGCAGTTTGGGGTTCGGAGCGGGGGTATTGTTCTTC. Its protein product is CASSLGFGAGVLFF.

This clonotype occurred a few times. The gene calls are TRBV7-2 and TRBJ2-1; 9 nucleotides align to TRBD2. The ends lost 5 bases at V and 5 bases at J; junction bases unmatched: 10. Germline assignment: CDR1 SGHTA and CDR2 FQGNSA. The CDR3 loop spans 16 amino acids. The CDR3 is CASSRSLAGFNNEQFF. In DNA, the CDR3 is TGTGCCAGCAGCCGGTCACTAGCGGGTTTTAACAATGAGCAGTTCTTC.

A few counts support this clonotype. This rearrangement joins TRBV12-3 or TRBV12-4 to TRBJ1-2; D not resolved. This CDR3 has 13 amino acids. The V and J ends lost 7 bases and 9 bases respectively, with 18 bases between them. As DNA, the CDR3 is TGTGCCAGCACCCTAGGACGGGAGTGGAGCTACACCTTC. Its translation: CASTLGREWSYTF.

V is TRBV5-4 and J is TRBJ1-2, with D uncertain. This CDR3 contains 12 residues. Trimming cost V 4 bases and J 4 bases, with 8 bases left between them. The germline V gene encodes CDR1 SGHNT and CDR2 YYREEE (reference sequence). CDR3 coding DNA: TGTGCCAGCAGCCGCGCAATCTATGGCTACACCTTC. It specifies CASSRAIYGYTF.

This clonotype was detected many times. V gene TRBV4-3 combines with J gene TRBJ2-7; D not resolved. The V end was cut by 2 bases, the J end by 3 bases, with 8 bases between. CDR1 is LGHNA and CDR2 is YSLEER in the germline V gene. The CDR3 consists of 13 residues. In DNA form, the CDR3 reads TGCGCCAGCAGCCAATATAAGGGCTACGAGCAGTACTTC. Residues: CASSQYKGYEQYF.

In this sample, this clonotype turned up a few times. The CDR3 here is CASSYGLASYNEQFF. CDR3 DNA sequence: TGTGCCAGCAGTTACGGACTAGCGTCCTACAATGAGCAGTTCTTC. The chain joins TRBV6-8 to TRBJ2-1; 9 nucleotides match TRBD2. The CDR3 is made up of 15 amino acids. Germline V gene lookup returns CDR1 MNHGY and CDR2 SAAAGT. V lost 2 bases to trimming and J lost 1 base; unmatched junction nucleotides: 0.

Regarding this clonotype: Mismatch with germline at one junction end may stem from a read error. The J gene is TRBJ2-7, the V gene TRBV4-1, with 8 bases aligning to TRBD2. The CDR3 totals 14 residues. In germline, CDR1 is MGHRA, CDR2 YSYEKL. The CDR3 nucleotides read TGTGCCAGCAGCCATGGGAGCGGGGGATACGAGCAGTACTTC. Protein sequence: CASSHGSGGYEQYF.

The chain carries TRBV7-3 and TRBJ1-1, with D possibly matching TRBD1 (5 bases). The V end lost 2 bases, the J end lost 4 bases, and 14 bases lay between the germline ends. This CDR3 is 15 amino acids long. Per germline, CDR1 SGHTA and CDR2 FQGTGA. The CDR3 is CASSLWGMASTEAFF. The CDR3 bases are TGTGCCAGCAGCTTATGGGGGATGGCCAGCACTGAAGCTTTCTTT.

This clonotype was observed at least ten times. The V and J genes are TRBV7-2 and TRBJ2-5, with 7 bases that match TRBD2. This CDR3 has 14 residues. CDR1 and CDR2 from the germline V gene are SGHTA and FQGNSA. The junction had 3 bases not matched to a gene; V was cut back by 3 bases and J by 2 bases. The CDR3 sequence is CASSFWGGQETQYF. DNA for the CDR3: TGTGCCAGCAGCTTTTGGGGGGGGCAAGAGACCCAGTACTTC.

The CDR3 region has the DNA TGTGCCAGCAGCACCGGGACAGGGGGCACCGGGGAGCTGTTTTTT. Residues: CASSTGTGGTGELFF. The chain combines TRBV7-2 with TRBJ2-2, with 11 bases fitting TRBD1. Trimming at V came to 5 bases and at J to 4 bases, leaving 3 bases not matched to a gene. CDR3 size: 15 residues. Germline loops: CDR1 SGHTA, CDR2 FQGNSA.

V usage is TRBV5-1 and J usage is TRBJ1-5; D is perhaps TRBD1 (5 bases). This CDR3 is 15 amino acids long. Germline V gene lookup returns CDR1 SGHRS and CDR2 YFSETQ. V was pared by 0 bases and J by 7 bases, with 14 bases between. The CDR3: CASSLEGNPEQPQHF. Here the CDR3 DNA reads TGCGCCAGCAGCTTGGAGGGGAATCCGGAGCAGCCCCAGCATTTT.

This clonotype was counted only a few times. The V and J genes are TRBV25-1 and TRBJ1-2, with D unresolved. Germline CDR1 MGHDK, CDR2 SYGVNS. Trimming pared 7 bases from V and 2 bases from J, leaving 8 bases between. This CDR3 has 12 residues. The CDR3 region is CASMSGNYGYTF. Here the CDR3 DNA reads TGTGCCAGCATGTCGGGGAACTATGGCTACACCTTC.

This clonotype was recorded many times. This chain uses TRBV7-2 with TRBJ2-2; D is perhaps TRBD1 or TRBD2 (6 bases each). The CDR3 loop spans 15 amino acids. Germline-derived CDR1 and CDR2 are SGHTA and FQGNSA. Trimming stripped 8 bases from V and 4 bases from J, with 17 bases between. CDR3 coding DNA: TGTGCCAGCGCTGGAGGGGGGCCCCGCACCGGGGAGCTGTTTTTT. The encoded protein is CASAGGGPRTGELFF.